The TCR beta chain described here comes from a study of OX40 agonist ivuxolimab in advanced cancers. Background on the study: Prior therapy, whether anti-PD-1, anti-PD-L1 or anti-CTLA-4, was allowed, and 40% had some. Partial responses were seen in three patients, one with hepatocellular carcinoma and two with cutaneous melanoma. Study-wide points: The specificity for antigen of the expanded peripheral T cells was not determined. The CD4+ and CD8+ T cells in the blood had expanded clonally by week 6 at 0.1 to 3.0 mg/kg.

A remark on this clone: What it binds is not known.

The CDR3 consists of 16 residues. V was trimmed by 1 base and J by 2 bases, leaving 13 bases between them. Germline CDR1 SGHAT, CDR2 FQNNGV. TCRdb's copy holds only in-frame clones and misses some; the assay was immunoSEQ multiplex PCR. The sample records around 17,000 clones, approximately 83% being singletons. This material consisted of CD4+ or CD8+ T cells sorted from blood, taken in a trial of the OX40 agonist ivuxolimab. The sequence came from an adult with an advanced solid tumor such as melanoma, head and neck, liver or kidney cancer. The V and J genes are TRBV11-2 and TRBJ2-3, with D unresolved. The CDR3 is CASSLGASPYTDTQYF. CDR3 DNA sequence: TGTGCCAGCAGCTTAGGAGCTTCTCCCTACACAGATACGCAGTATTTT.